The 6 T cell receptor beta chains reported below all come from one sample, sequenced in a study of T cell changes during pregnancy in multiple sclerosis. Method: immunoSEQ multiplex PCR; TCRdb's copy keeps in-frame clones and lacks some. Of 91,000 or so clones listed, about 93% are singletons. This specimen consisted of peripheral blood, obtained after pregnancy. These receptors were taken from a female donor with multiple sclerosis, enrolled in a pregnancy study.

This clone was found once. This rearrangement joins TRBV2 to TRBJ2-5; D call uncertain. In germline, CDR1 is SNHLY, CDR2 FYNNEI. V was pared by 7 bases and J by 2 bases, with 11 bases between. There are 13 residues in the CDR3. CDR3 in DNA: TGTGCCAGCATTTACGCAACACAAGAGACCCAGTACTTC. Encoded protein: CASIYATQETQYF.

As for this clone: The sample has other DNA sequences that encode this CDR3 too. The chain uses TRBV28 and TRBJ1-5, with TRBD1 matching over 11 bases. CDR1 is MDHEN and CDR2 is SYDVKM in the germline V gene. The CDR3 sequence is 14 residues long. The trim removed 3 bases at V and 6 bases at J, leaving 1 base unmatched. The CDR3 sequence is CASSLGQGVQPQHF. The CDR3, as DNA: TGTGCCAGCAGTTTGGGACAGGGGGTTCAGCCCCAGCATTTT.

The chain recombines TRBV28 with TRBJ2-3; 16 bases match TRBD2. Germline values: CDR1 MDHEN, CDR2 SYDVKM. The trim removed 5 bases at V and 6 bases at J, leaving 5 bases unmatched. This CDR3 is 16 amino acids long. CDR3 nucleotide sequence: TGTGCCAGCAGTCCCGGGGGACTAGCGGGAGGGGATACGCAGTATTTT. Its protein product is CASSPGGLAGGDTQYF.

V usage is TRBV13 and J usage is TRBJ1-1, with D possibly matching TRBD1 (6 bases). With 1 base removed from V and 6 bases from J, the gap between germline ends came to 12 bases. From germline, CDR1 is PRHDT and CDR2 FYEKMQ (reference sequence). This CDR3 is built from 14 residues. In DNA, the CDR3 is TGTGCCAGCAGCTTAGAAACAGGGACCGCTGAAGCTTTCTTT. Its protein product is CASSLETGTAEAFF.

The chain recombines TRBV28 with TRBJ2-7; a possible D gene is TRBD1 (6 bases). The CDR3 runs 17 residues. Germline assignment: CDR1 MDHEN and CDR2 SYDVKM. V lost 5 bases and J lost 0, with 20 bases in between. Written as DNA, the CDR3 is TGTGCCAGCAGTCCCCCGGCGCACAGGGCGCCCTCCTACGAGCAGTACTTC. Protein product: CASSPPAHRAPSYEQYF. The variable domain in full, with the rest retrieved from reference TRBV28 and TRBJ2-7, is DVKVTQSSRYLVKRTGEKVFLECVQDMDHENMFWYRQDPGLGLRLIYFSYDVKMKEKGDIPEGYSVSREKKERFSLILESASTNQTSMYLCASSPPAHRAPSYEQYFGPGTRLTVT.

The chain is built from TRBV28 and TRBJ2-3; a possible D gene is TRBD1 (6 bases). Trimming took 1 base from V and 1 from J, leaving 12 bases between them. CDR1 and CDR2 (germline): MDHEN, SYDVKM. The CDR3 loop spans 16 amino acids. The CDR3: CASSLSSGAGTDTQYF. CDR3 sequence (DNA): TGTGCCAGCAGTTTATCATCAGGGGCCGGCACAGATACGCAGTATTTT.